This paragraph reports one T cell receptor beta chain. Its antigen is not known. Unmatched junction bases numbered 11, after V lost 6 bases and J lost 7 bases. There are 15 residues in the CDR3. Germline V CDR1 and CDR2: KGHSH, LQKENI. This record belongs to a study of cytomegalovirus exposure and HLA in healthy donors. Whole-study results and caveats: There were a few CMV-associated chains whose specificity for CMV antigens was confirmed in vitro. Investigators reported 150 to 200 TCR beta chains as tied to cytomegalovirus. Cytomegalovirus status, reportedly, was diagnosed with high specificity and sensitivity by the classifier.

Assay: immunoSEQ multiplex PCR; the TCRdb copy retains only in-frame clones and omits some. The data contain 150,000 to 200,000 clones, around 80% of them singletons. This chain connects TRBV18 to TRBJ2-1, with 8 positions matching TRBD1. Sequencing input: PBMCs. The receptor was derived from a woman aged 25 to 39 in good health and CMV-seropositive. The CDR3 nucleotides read TGTGCCAGCTCCCGTGACAGGGGATCTGTAAATGAGCAGTTCTTC. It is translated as CASSRDRGSVNEQFF. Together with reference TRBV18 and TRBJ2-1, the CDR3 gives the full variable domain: NAGVMQNPRHLVRRRGQEARLRCSPMKGHSHVYWYRQLPEEGLKFMVYLQKENIIDESGMPKERFSAEFPKEGPSILRIQQVVRGDSAAYFCASSRDRGSVNEQFFGPGTRLTVL.